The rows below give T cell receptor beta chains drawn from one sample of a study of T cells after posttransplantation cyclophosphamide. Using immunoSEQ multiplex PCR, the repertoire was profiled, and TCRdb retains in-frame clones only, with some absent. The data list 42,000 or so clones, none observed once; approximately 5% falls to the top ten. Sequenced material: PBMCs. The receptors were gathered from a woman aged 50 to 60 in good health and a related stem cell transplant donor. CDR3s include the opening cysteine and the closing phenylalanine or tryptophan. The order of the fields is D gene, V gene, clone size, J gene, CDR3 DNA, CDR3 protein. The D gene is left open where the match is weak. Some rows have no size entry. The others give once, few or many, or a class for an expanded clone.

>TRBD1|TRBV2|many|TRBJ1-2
TGTGCCAGCAGTGAACAGGGACAGGGCGGGGGCTACACCTTC
CASSEQGQGGGYTF
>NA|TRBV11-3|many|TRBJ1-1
TGTGCCAGCAGCGGCTGGGGAGTACGGGCTTTCTTT
CASSGWGVRAFF
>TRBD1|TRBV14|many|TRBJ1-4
TGTGCCAGCAGCCAAGATGTGTCAGGGGGAAAGGAAAAACTGTTTTTT
CASSQDVSGGKEKLFF
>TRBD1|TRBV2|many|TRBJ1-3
TGTGCCAGCAGCATGGACAGGGCTGGAAACACCATATATTTT
CASSMDRAGNTIYF
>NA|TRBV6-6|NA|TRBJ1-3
TGTGCCAGCAGTTACTCCGGGGGGCTCGGAAACACCATATATTTT
CASSYSGGLGNTIYF
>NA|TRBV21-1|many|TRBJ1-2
TGTGCCAGCAGCAAAGGACCTACCCAGGGGGACTATGGCTACACCTTC
CASSKGPTQGDYGYTF
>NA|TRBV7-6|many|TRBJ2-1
TGTGCCAGCAGTCCCCCCTTCGCGGGGGCGAACCTCTCCTACAATGAGCAGTTCTTC
CASSPPFAGANLSYNEQFF
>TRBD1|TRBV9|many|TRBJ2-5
TGTGCCAGCAGCGTGAGGGATGGGACAGGGGCGGAGACCCAGTACTTC
CASSVRDGTGAETQYF
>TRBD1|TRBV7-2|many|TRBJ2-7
TGTGCCAGCAGCTCTACGGGACAGGGTTACGAGCAGTACTTC
CASSSTGQGYEQYF
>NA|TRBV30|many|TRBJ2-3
TGTGCCTGGAGTCCTAACACAGATACGCAGTATTTT
CAWSPNTDTQYF
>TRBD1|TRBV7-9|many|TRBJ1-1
TGTGCCAGCAGCTTAGACAGGGGGCTTACTGAAGCTTTCTTT
CASSLDRGLTEAFF
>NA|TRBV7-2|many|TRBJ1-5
TGTGCCAGCAGCCGGACATCTTTTAGCAATCAGCCCCAGCATTTT
CASSRTSFSNQPQHF
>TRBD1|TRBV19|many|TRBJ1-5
TGTGCCAGTATGGGACAGTATAGTCAGCCCCAGCATTTT
CASMGQYSQPQHF
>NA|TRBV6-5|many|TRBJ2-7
TGTGCCAGCAGTCCTTTTGGGGGGAGCTCCTACGAGCAGTACTTC
CASSPFGGSSYEQYF
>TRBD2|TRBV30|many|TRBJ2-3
TGTGCCTGGGGACGACTAGCGGGCAGCACAGATACGCAGTATTTT
CAWGRLAGSTDTQYF
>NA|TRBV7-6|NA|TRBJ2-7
TGTGCCAGCAGCTTAATCCCTAGTGTCAGATTAGACTACGAGCAGTACTTC
CASSLIPSVRLDYEQYF
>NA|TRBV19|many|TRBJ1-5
TGTGCCAGTAGTAGGGCCGACGCGATTAATCAGCCCCAGCATTTT
CASSRADAINQPQHF
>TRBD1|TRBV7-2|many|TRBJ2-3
TGTGCCAGCAGCCGGGACAGGGCGAAAGATACGCAGTATTTT
CASSRDRAKDTQYF
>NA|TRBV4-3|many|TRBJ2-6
TGCGCCAGCAGCCAAGACCCGGGTTACCCTGGGGCCAACGTCCTGACTTTC
CASSQDPGYPGANVLTF
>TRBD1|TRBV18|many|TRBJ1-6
TGTGCCAGCTCGCAAAATACAGGGGAACCCCTCCACTTT
CASSQNTGEPLHF
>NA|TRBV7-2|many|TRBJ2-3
TGTGCCAGCAGCCTCGGCGGGGTCTACACAGATACGCAGTATTTT
CASSLGGVYTDTQYF
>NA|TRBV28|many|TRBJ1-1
TGTGCCAGCAGTTTATACGGTGAAGCTTTCTTT
CASSLYGEAFF
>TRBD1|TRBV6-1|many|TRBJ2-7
TGTGCCAGCAGTGGTCGACAGGGGGCGGTTAACGAGCAGTACTTC
CASSGRQGAVNEQYF
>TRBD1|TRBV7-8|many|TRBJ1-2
TGTGCCAGCAGCTTAGCAGGGGGCCCCTATGGCTACACCTTC
CASSLAGGPYGYTF
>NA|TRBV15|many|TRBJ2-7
TGTGCCACCAGCAGAGAGGCCCCTGGCTACGAGCAGTACTTC
CATSREAPGYEQYF
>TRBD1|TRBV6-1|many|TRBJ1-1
TGTGCCAGCAGTGATGAATACAGGGGCCCCTCTCAAGCTTTCTTT
CASSDEYRGPSQAFF
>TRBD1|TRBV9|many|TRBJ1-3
TGTGCCAGCAGCGTGGGACAGGGATTCGGAAACACCATATATTTT
CASSVGQGFGNTIYF
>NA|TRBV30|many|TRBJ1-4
TGTGCCTGGAGTGCCGCCTCGGTTCCTAATGAAAAACTGTTTTTT
CAWSAASVPNEKLFF
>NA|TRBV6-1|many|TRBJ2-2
TGTGCCAGCAAGGCAGGGGTTGGCACCGGGGAGCTGTTTTTT
CASKAGVGTGELFF
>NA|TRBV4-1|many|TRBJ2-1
TGCGCCAGCAGCCAGTCGGGCAATGAGCAGTTCTTC
CASSQSGNEQFF
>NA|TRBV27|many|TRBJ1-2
TGTGCCAGCAGTTTGAACTCTAACTATGGCTACACCTTC
CASSLNSNYGYTF